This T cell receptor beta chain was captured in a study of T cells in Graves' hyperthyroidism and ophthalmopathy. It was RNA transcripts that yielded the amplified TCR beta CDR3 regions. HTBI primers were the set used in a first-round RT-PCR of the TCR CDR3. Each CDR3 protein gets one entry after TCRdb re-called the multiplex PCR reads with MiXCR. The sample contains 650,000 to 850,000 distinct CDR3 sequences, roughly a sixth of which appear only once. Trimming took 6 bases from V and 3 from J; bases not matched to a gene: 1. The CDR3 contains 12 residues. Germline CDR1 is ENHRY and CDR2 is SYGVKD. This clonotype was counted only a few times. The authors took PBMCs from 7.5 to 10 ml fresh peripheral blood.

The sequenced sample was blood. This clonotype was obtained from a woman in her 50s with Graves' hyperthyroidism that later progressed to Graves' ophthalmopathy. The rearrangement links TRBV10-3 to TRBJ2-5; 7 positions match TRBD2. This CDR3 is CAIRREKETQYF. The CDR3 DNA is TGTGCCATCAGGCGGGAGAAAGAGACCCAGTACTTC.